This TCR beta chain was obtained from a study of blood T cell repertoires in COVID-19. Study-wide background: The United States, Italy and Spain supplied acute and convalescent COVID-19 samples.

The CDR3 contains 15 residues. The V end lost 7 bases, the J end lost 2 bases, and 18 bases lay between the germline ends. Germline V lookup: CDR1 SGHRS, CDR2 YFSETQ. Authors' methods: Researchers report that nucleated cell counts were estimated from reference gene primer amplification. Clones were sequenced by immunoSEQ multiplex PCR, and TCRdb holds only the in-frame ones, with some missing. The DNA was the basis for D and trimming; V, J and clone size are from that table. Of 210,000 or so clones listed, 75% to 85% are singletons. Seattle researchers signed up patients amid active infection and tracked them longitudinally.

Sequencing used peripheral blood. The chain carries TRBV5-1 and TRBJ2-5; D ambiguous. The TCR originated in a woman in her 30s with COVID-19, enrolled during active disease. The CDR3 DNA reads as TGCGCCAGCCGCCTGATCCCGGCACAGCAAGAGACCCAGTACTTC. It codes for CASRLIPAQQETQYF. Variable domain in full (rest from reference TRBV5-1 and TRBJ2-5): KAGVTQTPRYLIKTRGQQVTLSCSPISGHRSVSWYQQTPGQGLQFLFEYFSETQRNKGNFPGRFSGRQFSNSRSEMNVSTLELGDSALYLCASRLIPAQQETQYFGPGTRLLVL.